The 10 T cell receptor beta chains below come from one sample, sequenced in a study of shared clonotypes between healthy human individuals. The data were produced by immunoSEQ multiplex PCR, yet TCRdb's version contains in-frame clones alone and is incomplete. The sample records 2 million to 2.5 million clones, around 90% being singletons. What was sequenced was naive CD4+ T cells from PBMCs. Subset denoted: CD45RA+ positively selected. The receptors derive from a young man in good health. Some clones in this sample may be carry-over from other donors' samples.

This chain joins TRBV12-5 and TRBJ2-1; the match to TRBD1 covers 7 bases. The CDR3 covers 16 residues. The V gene's germline CDR1 is LGHNT and CDR2 FRNRAP. V lost 7 bases and J lost 5; bases outside the gene matches: 14. As DNA, the CDR3 is TGTGCTAGTGCCAACTTCCGTGACAGGGTTAACAATGAGCAGTTCTTC. Its translation is CASANFRDRVNNEQFF.

The chain links TRBV18 to TRBJ1-2, with TRBD1 as a possible D gene (5 bases). Looked up from germline, CDR1 is KGHSH and CDR2 is LQKENI. Trimming removed 2 bases at V and 4 bases at J, with 14 bases between. The CDR3 runs 15 residues. The CDR3 sequence: CASSPVSGTSYGYTF. CDR3 bases: TGTGCCAGCTCACCAGTGTCAGGGACGAGCTATGGCTACACCTTC.

The chain employs TRBV7-2 and TRBJ2-4; TRBD1 matches at 7 bases. Germline CDR1 reads SGHTA; CDR2 reads FQGNSA. After removal of 1 base from V and 7 bases from J, the junction contained 4 bases not matched to a gene. The CDR3 is made up of 14 amino acids. This chain's CDR3 is CASSLDPTGNIQYF. CDR3 nucleotides: TGTGCCAGCAGCTTAGATCCGACAGGGAACATTCAGTACTTC. Variable domain in full (rest from reference TRBV7-2 and TRBJ2-4): GAGVSQSPSNKVTEKGKDVELRCDPISGHTALYWYRQSLGQGLEFLIYFQGNSAPDKSGLPSDRFSAERTGGSVSTLTIQRTQQEDSAVYLCASSLDPTGNIQYFGAGTRLSVL.

CDR3 in amino acids: CAILSDRDATGELFF. The CDR3 nucleotides read TGTGCCATCTTGTCGGACAGGGACGCCACCGGGGAGCTGTTTTTT. V gene TRBV10-3 combines with J gene TRBJ2-2; the match to TRBD1 covers 8 bases. CDR1 ENHRY and CDR2 SYGVKD come from the germline V gene. This CDR3 is 15 amino acids long. The ends lost 8 bases at V and 4 bases at J; junction bases unmatched: 9.

The chain is built from TRBV30 and TRBJ2-3; no firm D call. This CDR3 spans 14 amino acids. V was cut by 0 bases and J by 4 bases, with 11 bases left in between. Per germline, CDR1 GTSNPN and CDR2 SVGIG (reference sequence). The CDR3 here is CAWSVLISSDTQYF. The CDR3 coding sequence is TGTGCCTGGAGTGTACTTATTAGCTCAGATACGCAGTATTTT.

CDR3 loop: CASSGLEGYSNEQFF. The CDR3, as DNA: TGTGCCAGCAGTGGCCTAGAAGGATACAGCAATGAGCAGTTCTTC. This chain joins TRBV28 and TRBJ2-1; D call uncertain. Per the germline V gene, CDR1 is MDHEN and CDR2 is SYDVKM. Trimming stripped 5 bases from V and 6 bases from J, with 17 bases between. The CDR3 runs 15 residues.

This chain connects TRBV21-1 to TRBJ2-1; TRBD2 is the table's D call and was not checked against the DNA. TRBV21-1 is annotated as a pseudogene. The CDR3 loop spans 15 amino acids. CDR3: CASNWTSGSGRARFF. The CDR3 DNA is TGTGCCAGCAACTGGACTAGCGGGAGTGGGCGGGCACGGTTCTTC.

V gene TRBV18 combines with J gene TRBJ2-1; TRBD1 aligns across 9 bases. The CDR3 sequence is 16 residues long. The V gene's germline CDR1 is KGHSH and CDR2 LQKENI. With V trimmed by 0 bases and J by 4 bases, 4 bases remained unmatched. CDR3 bases: TGTGCCAGCTCACCACCATACGGGACAGGGTACAATGAGCAGTTCTTC. Protein: CASSPPYGTGYNEQFF.

This chain joins TRBV15 and TRBJ1-5; 7 positions agree with TRBD1. V dropped 2 bases and J dropped 6; count of bases not matched to a gene: 4. CDR3 length equals 14 residues. Germline V gene data show CDR1 as LNHNV and CDR2 as YYDKDF (reference sequence). Here the CDR3 reads CATSRSGGSQPQHF. The CDR3 nucleotides are TGTGCCACCAGCAGATCAGGGGGAAGTCAGCCCCAGCATTTT.

This clone was detected a few times. This sequence joins TRBV7-6 and TRBJ1-5, with D possibly matching TRBD1 (5 bases). V lost 4 bases, J lost 5 bases, and 12 bases lay in between. Germline CDR1 is SGHVS and CDR2 is FNYEAQ. This CDR3 is built from 14 residues. The DNA of the CDR3 is TGTGCCAGCAGCTCAGTTACAGGCGATCAGCCCCAGCATTTT. This translates into CASSSVTGDQPQHF.